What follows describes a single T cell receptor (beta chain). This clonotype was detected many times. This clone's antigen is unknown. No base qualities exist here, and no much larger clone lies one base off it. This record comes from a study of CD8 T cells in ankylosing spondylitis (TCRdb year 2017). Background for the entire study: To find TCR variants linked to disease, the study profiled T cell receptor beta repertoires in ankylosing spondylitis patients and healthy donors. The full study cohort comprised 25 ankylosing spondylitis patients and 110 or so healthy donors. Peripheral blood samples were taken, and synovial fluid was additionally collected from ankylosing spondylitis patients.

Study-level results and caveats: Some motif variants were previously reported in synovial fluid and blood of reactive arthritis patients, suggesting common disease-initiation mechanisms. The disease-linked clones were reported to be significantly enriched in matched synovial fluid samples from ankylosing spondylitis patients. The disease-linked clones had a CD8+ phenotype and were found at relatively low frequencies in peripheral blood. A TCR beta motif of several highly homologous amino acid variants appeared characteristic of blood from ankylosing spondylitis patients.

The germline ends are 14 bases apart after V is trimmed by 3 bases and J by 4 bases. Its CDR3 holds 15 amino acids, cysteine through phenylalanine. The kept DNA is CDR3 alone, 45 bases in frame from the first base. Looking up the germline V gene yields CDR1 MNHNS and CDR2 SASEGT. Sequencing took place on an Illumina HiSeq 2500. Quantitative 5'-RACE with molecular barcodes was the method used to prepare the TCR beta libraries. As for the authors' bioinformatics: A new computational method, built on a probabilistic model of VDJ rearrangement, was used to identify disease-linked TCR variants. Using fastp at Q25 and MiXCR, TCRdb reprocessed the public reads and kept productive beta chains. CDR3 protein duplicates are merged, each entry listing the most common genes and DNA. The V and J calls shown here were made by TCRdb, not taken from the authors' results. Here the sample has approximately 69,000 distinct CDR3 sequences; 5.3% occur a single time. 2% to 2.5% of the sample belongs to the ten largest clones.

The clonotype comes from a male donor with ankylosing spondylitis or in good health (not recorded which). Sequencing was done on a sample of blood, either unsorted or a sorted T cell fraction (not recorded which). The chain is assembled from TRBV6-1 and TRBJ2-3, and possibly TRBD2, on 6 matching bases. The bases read TGTGCCAGCAGTGAGAGGGCTAGCGAGGCAGATACGCAGTATTTT. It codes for CASSERASEADTQYF.